This T cell receptor (beta chain) originates from a study of T cell responses to AZD1222 COVID-19 vaccine. This table comes from immunoSEQ multiplex PCR, and its TCRdb copy is limited to in-frame clones, with some not included. The sample records under 150,000 clones, approximately 90% being singletons. This clone was counted only a few times. The CDR3 runs 15 residues. Germline V gives CDR1 SGHDN, CDR2 FVKESK. Trimming cost V 0 bases and J 4 bases, with 12 bases left between them. This receptor was obtained from an adult in good health. The starting material was peripheral blood, obtained on day 0 of MenACWY control vaccination. The V and J genes are TRBV14 and TRBJ2-5; D ambiguous. The CDR3 DNA follows: TGTGCCAGCAGCCAAGATCAAGCCCCCCCAGAGACCCAGTACTTC. As protein: CASSQDQAPPETQYF.